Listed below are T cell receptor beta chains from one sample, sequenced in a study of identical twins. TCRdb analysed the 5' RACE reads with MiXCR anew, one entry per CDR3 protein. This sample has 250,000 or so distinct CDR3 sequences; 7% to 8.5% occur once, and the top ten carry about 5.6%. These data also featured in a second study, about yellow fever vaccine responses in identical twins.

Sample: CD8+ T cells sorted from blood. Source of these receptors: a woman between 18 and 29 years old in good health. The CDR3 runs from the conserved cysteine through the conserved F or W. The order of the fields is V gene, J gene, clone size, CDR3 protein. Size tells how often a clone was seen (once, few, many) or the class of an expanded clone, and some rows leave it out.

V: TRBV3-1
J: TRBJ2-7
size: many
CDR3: CASSQDPSGTLSYEQYF

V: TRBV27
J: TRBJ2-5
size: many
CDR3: CASSLRGRTTETQYF

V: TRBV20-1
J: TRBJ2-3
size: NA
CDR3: CSAVSGLGGPGGDTQYF

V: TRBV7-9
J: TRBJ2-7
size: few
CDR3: CASSTSQGAYEQYF

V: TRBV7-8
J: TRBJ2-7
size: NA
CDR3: CASSLSGTGVGEQYF

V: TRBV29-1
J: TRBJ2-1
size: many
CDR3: CSVEDLAGGPNEQFF

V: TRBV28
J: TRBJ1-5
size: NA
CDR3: CASSFDGSLYQPQHF

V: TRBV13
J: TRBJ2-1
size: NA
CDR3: CASSLPGGRSNEQFF

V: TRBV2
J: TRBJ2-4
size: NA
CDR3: CASSQPGQGDNIQYF

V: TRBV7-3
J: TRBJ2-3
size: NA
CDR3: CASSFHPGTADTQYF